The sequence of this T cell receptor beta chain was determined in a study of vaccination and CD4 T cells after COVID-19 (dated 2022 in TCRdb). With respect to the entire study: Convalescent patients had a positive SARS-CoV-2 result on nasal swab PCR, and of these patients, about ten had mild disease and one had severe disease. Overlapping spike peptide pools from SARS-CoV-2 and from the common cold coronaviruses HCoV-NL63, HCoV-OC43 and HCoV-229E were used as culture stimuli. In 10 COVID-19 convalescent patients and a few infection-naive healthy vaccine recipients, the spike-specific CD4+ TCR repertoire before mRNA vaccination was compared with the repertoire after mRNA vaccination. Control cultures received a CEFX viral epitope pool as the positive control, an HIV-1 Nef peptide pool as the negative control, or no peptide. Post-COVID blood samples were collected from convalescent patients a median of approximately 93 days after diagnosis, with a range of about 35 to 161 days. Participants got two doses of the Pfizer-BioNTech BNT162b2 vaccine (n=8) or two doses of the Moderna mRNA-1273 vaccine (n=2). The convalescent cohort included six males and four females, with two Hispanic individuals, seven Caucasians, two Asians and one multiracial person. The time from the second vaccine dose to post-vaccine blood sampling had a median of roughly 70 days and ranged from roughly 13 to 241 days.

Worth noting for this clonotype: Its antigen has not been determined. Base qualities are missing; no much larger clone stands one base away.

The library was built by means of PCR. DNA from cultured CD4+ T cells underwent TCR sequencing with the Oncomine TCR Beta short-read assay at the Johns Hopkins FTIC core. The QIAamp micro DNA kit was used to extract genomic DNA from the cultured CD4+ T cells. Oncomine TCR Beta libraries from cultured CD4+ T cells were pooled with unique dual indexes and sequenced on an Illumina iSeq 100. As for how the authors treated the data: Non-productive sequences were removed, and CDR3s not starting with C, not ending with F or W, or shorter than 7 amino acids were discarded. Antigen-specific clonotypes were identified using the MANAFEST web application through comparison of peptide-stimulated wells with reference and other culture wells. Positive clones required FDR below 0.05, an odds ratio above 5, and productive frequency above 0.1% in at least two of three replicate wells. A clonotype counted as cross-reactive if it showed significant expansion both in the SARS-CoV-2 spike wells and in at least one common cold coronavirus spike condition. Similarity between CDR3 sequences was evaluated in R version 3.6.1 using Levenshtein distances (stringdist) and unrooted phylogenetic trees (ape). TCRdb reworked the public reads: Q25 trimming with fastp, MiXCR clone assembly, productive beta chains retained. Rows merge per CDR3 protein into single entries with the most common DNA and genes. The V and J calls and clone size are TCRdb's, not the authors'. This sample lists 15,000 to 20,000 distinct CDR3 sequences; around 60% were detected once. Approximately 9.9% of the sample comes from the top ten.

On the study overall, not on this receptor specifically: Among the post-vaccine SARS-CoV-2-reactive clones in convalescent patients, a median roughly 85% showed up only after vaccination, which suggests vaccine-specific priming. Nearly all vaccine-specific clones in convalescent patients (304 of 307) were mono-reactive for SARS-CoV-2 spike rather than cross-reactive with common cold coronaviruses. The number of convalescent patients in the study was relatively small, and the study did not examine early timepoints following natural infection. The median count of SARS-CoV-2-reactive clonotypes went up from 21 after infection to some 38 after vaccination, although the change was not significant.

The treatment or condition label, read with the paper, signifies: approximately 9-day PBMC culture with coronavirus spike peptide pools or control peptides (ViraFEST assay). The study used the ViraFEST assay, which expanded antigen-specific T cells with peptide pools and then identified expanded clonotypes by TCR sequencing. Positive SARS-CoV-2 PCR tests in the convalescent patients dated from March to December 2020, before Alpha, Beta and Delta variants emerged in the United States. PBMCs were cultured at around 2.2 million per well in IMDM supplemented with around 5.5% human AB serum and about 10 IU/ml IL-2, with approximately 10 ug/ml peptide pools added. On days 3 and 7, half of the culture medium was replaced with fresh IL-2-containing medium. After approximately 10 days of culture, CD4+ T cells were isolated by negative selection using the EasySep CD4+ T cell isolation kit. Ficoll-Paque Plus gradient centrifugation was used to isolate PBMCs from whole blood, and the isolated PBMCs were then either used fresh or cryopreserved at -140C. In general, triplicate wells were set up for every culture condition.

Its CDR3 holds 14 amino acids, cysteine through phenylalanine. Only the CDR3 region is kept as DNA, spanning 42 bases read in frame from base 1. CDR1 is given as LNHDA and CDR2 as SQIVND, both from the germline V gene (reference sequence). Deletion took 3 bases off V and 1 base off J, with a span of 9 bases between the germline ends. The chain links TRBV19 with TRBJ2-5; no D segment can be confidently identified. The sequence was obtained from a human donor who had recovered from COVID-19. The sequenced sample was CD4+ T cells from blood, cultured in vitro. CDR3 sequence: CASSIGAIQETQYF. The bases read TGTGCCAGTAGTATCGGCGCCATCCAAGAGACCCAGTACTTC.